This TCR beta chain was obtained from a study of T cell repertoires in cytomegalovirus infection. Study-level results: Across the ex vivo response, the dominant clonotypes were HLA-C-restricted CMV-specific TCR beta clonotypes.

TCRdb itself ran the reads through MiXCR, one entry per CDR3 protein. The repertoire holds 350,000 to 550,000 distinct CDR3 sequences, with roughly 31% as singletons. This clonotype was found a few times. Its antigen is not known. Germline V gene lookup returns CDR1 SEHNR and CDR2 FQNEAQ (reference sequence). Trimming took off 4 bases at V and 2 bases at J, with 17 bases between the two ends. The CDR3 sequence is 16 residues long. The chain has TRBV7-9 and TRBJ2-5; D perhaps matches TRBD1 (6 bases). The sequence came from a human donor in good health (CMV status not recorded). Some clones in this sample may be carry-over from other donors' samples. Sample: PBMCs. CDR3 DNA: TGTGCCAGCAGCTCTGCCCAGGGGACGGGTCAAGAGACCCAGTACTTC. It yields the protein CASSSAQGTGQETQYF. Using reference TRBV7-9 and TRBJ2-5 for the parts outside the CDR3, the full variable domain is DTGVSQNPRHKITKRGQNVTFRCDPISEHNRLYWYRQTLGQGPEFLTYFQNEAQLEKSRLLSDRFSAERPKGSFSTLEIQRTEQGDSAMYLCASSSAQGTGQETQYFGPGTRLLVL.